This T cell receptor (beta chain) was identified in a study of blood T cell repertoires in COVID-19. Generated by immunoSEQ multiplex PCR, the TCRdb table keeps only in-frame clones and is missing some. Of about 220,000 clones detected, approximately 89% appear once; the ten largest clones hold 2.5%. Unmatched junction bases numbered 7, after V lost 5 bases and J lost 7 bases. The germline CDR1 and CDR2 sequences are SGHVS and FQNEAQ. The CDR3 length is 16 residues. The sequencing input was PBMCs or T cells enriched from blood (not recorded which). The chain carries TRBV7-8 and TRBJ2-1, with 14 nucleotides matching TRBD2. The sequence came from a woman aged 40 to 50 with acute COVID-19. This chain's CDR3 is CASSGGTSGSRNEQFF. Written as DNA, the CDR3 is TGTGCCAGCAGCGGGGGGACTAGCGGGAGTAGGAATGAGCAGTTCTTC. The variable domain in full, with the rest retrieved from reference TRBV7-8 and TRBJ2-1, is GAGVSQSPRYKVAKRGQDVALRCDPISGHVSLFWYQQALGQGPEFLTYFQNEAQLDKSGLPSDRFFAERPEGSVSTLKIQRTQQEDSAVYLCASSGGTSGSRNEQFFGPGTRLTVL.